This is a list of T cell receptor beta chains from one sample in a study of T cells of healthy individuals. Each CDR3 protein is one row after TCRdb ran MiXCR on the 5' RACE reads. The repertoire holds tens of thousands of distinct CDR3 sequences, with roughly 15% as singletons. The receptors originated from a human donor in good health. The CDR3 runs from the conserved cysteine through the conserved F or W. D genes are given only for firm matches. The size field is filled for only some rows; it gives once, few, many or a size class.

clone_size	v_call	j_call	d_call	cdr3_nt	cdr3_aa
many	TRBV24-1	TRBJ2-2	TRBD2	TGTGCCACCAGTAGCGGGGGCACCGGGGAGCTGTTTTTT	CATSSGGTGELFF
many	TRBV7-2	TRBJ2-7	-	TGTGCCAGCAGCTTAACTCGGGGGCAAACCTACGAGCAGTACTTC	CASSLTRGQTYEQYF
few	TRBV20-1	TRBJ1-1	TRBD1	TGCAGTGCTAGCCGGGACAGGGGACCCCGGGGCACTGAAGCTTTCTTT	CSASRDRGPRGTEAFF
many	TRBV12-3/TRBV12-4	TRBJ2-7	TRBD2	TGTGCCAGCAGACCTAGCGGGAGTCTCTACGAGCAGTACTTC	CASRPSGSLYEQYF
-	TRBV27	TRBJ2-7	-	TGTGCCGCGTCCCCGGGACTTGCCTACGAGCAGTACTTC	CAASPGLAYEQYF
many	TRBV12-5	TRBJ2-1	TRBD2	TGTGCTAGTGGTTCCCCAGCGGGAGGGGCCTCTTACAATGAGCAGTTCTTC	CASGSPAGGASYNEQFF
-	TRBV29-1	TRBJ2-6	TRBD2	TGCAGCGTTGACTTTGGACTAGCGATCGACTCTGGGGCCAACGTCCTGACTTTC	CSVDFGLAIDSGANVLTF
few	TRBV6-2/TRBV6-3	TRBJ1-2	-	TGTGCCAGCAGTCTAGACAGCTACTATGGCTACACCTTC	CASSLDSYYGYTF
-	TRBV9	TRBJ2-1	-	TGTGCCAGCAGCGTACCCAACAGGGAGCAGTTCTTC	CASSVPNREQFF
few	TRBV4-1	TRBJ2-7	-	TGCGCCAGCAGCCCACAGGAAACCGTACCCTACGAGCAGTACTTC	CASSPQETVPYEQYF
many	TRBV20-1	TRBJ2-3	TRBD2	TGCAGTGCTAAGAGGATAGCGGGGGGGCGGAGCGGAGATACGCAGTATTTT	CSAKRIAGGRSGDTQYF
many	TRBV24-1	TRBJ2-3	TRBD2	TGTGCCACGGGCGAGGAAGCGGGGTACACAGATACGCAGTATTTT	CATGEEAGYTDTQYF
few	TRBV20-1	TRBJ2-5	-	TGCAGTGCTACCGGAGGGGGGAGGGAAGAGACCCAGTACTTC	CSATGGGREETQYF
many	TRBV6-6	TRBJ2-5	-	TGTGCCAGCAGTACTGACCTGGGCGAGACCCAGTACTTC	CASSTDLGETQYF
few	TRBV29-1	TRBJ2-5	TRBD2	TGCAGCGTTGACTTAGCGGGAGGGGGATATCAAGAGACCCAGTACTTC	CSVDLAGGGYQETQYF
few	TRBV24-1	TRBJ2-1	TRBD2	TGTGCCACCAGTGATTTGACTAGCGGAGTCAGGAATGAGCAGTTCTTC	CATSDLTSGVRNEQFF
many	TRBV7-9	TRBJ2-7	TRBD1	TGTGCCAGCAGTTCCGGACAGGGGGGGAACTACGAGCAGTACTTC	CASSSGQGGNYEQYF
many	TRBV20-1	TRBJ2-3	TRBD2	TGCAGTGTTCCGGGACTAGAAACAGATACGCAGTATTTT	CSVPGLETDTQYF
-	TRBV9	TRBJ2-2	-	TGTGCCAGCAGCGTAGGGAGGGTAGCCGGGGAGCTGTTTTTT	CASSVGRVAGELFF
-	TRBV7-2	TRBJ2-1	-	TGTGCCAGCAGCTTAGGGCTAGCGCTCTACAATGAGCAGTTCTTC	CASSLGLALYNEQFF
-	TRBV18	TRBJ2-7	-	TGTGCCAGCTCACCACAAGGGAGGTTACGCGAGCAGTACTTC	CASSPQGRLREQYF
many	TRBV5-1	TRBJ2-2	TRBD1	TGCGCCAGCAGCTTGGAGGGACAGGAGACCGGGGAGCTGTTTTTT	CASSLEGQETGELFF
-	TRBV7-2	TRBJ1-5	-	TGTGCCAGCAGCTTAACAGTAAACCAGCCCCAGCATTTT	CASSLTVNQPQHF
-	TRBV12-3/TRBV12-4	TRBJ2-5	TRBD2	TGTGCCAGCAGTTCAGGACTAGCGGGAACCCAGTACTTC	CASSSGLAGTQYF
many	TRBV30	TRBJ2-1	TRBD2	TGTGCCTGGAGTCTTCCAATTACCAGCGGGAGCGGGTACAATGAGCAGTTCTTC	CAWSLPITSGSGYNEQFF
many	TRBV10-3	TRBJ1-2	-	TGTGCCATCAGTGAGTCTTCTGGCTACACCTTC	CAISESSGYTF
few	TRBV20-1	TRBJ1-5	TRBD1	TGCAGTGCTATTCGACAGGGAATGAGCAATCAGCCCCAGCATTTT	CSAIRQGMSNQPQHF
-	TRBV10-3	TRBJ2-7	TRBD1	TGTGCCATCAGAGGTTACGACAGGGGGTCCTACGAGCAGTACTTC	CAIRGYDRGSYEQYF
-	TRBV7-2	TRBJ2-7	TRBD2	TGTGCCAGCAGCGACGGACTAGGCCCCTACGAGCAGTACTTC	CASSDGLGPYEQYF
many	TRBV4-3	TRBJ2-2	-	TGCGCCAGCAGCCAAGATAACGGTGGCGGGGAGCTGTTTTTT	CASSQDNGGGELFF
few	TRBV18	TRBJ2-3	-	TGTGCCAGCTCACCACAGGGGCCAAGCACAGATACGCAGTATTTT	CASSPQGPSTDTQYF
many	TRBV6-2/TRBV6-3	TRBJ2-7	-	TGTGCCAGCAATATCGGGATCTCCTACGAGCAGTACTTC	CASNIGISYEQYF
many	TRBV10-3	TRBJ2-5	-	TGTGCCATCAGTGGGGGAGAGACCCAGTACTTC	CAISGGETQYF
-	TRBV5-1	TRBJ2-5	TRBD2	TGCGCCAGCAGCCCAACGAAGACTAGCGAACGAGAGACCCAGTACTTC	CASSPTKTSERETQYF
-	TRBV7-2	TRBJ1-4	-	TGTGCCAGCAGCTTAGGCGGGTTTTCCGGTAATGAAAAACTGTTTTTT	CASSLGGFSGNEKLFF
once	TRBV6-2/TRBV6-3	TRBJ2-7	-	TGTGCCAGCAGGACTATCTCCTACGAGCAGTACTTC	CASRTISYEQYF
-	TRBV20-1	TRBJ2-3	TRBD2	TGCAGTGCTACGTTTCTACTAGCGGGACACACAGATACGCAGTATTTT	CSATFLLAGHTDTQYF
-	TRBV7-2	TRBJ2-6	TRBD1	TGTGCCAGCACCCGGGACAGGATAGCCTCTGGGGCCAACGTCCTGACTTTC	CASTRDRIASGANVLTF
many	TRBV10-3	TRBJ2-2	TRBD1	TGTGCCATGGACAGGGCGAACACCGGGGAGCTGTTTTTT	CAMDRANTGELFF
-	TRBV27	TRBJ1-1	TRBD1	TGTGCCAGCAGTCCCCGCTCCGGCAGGGGGCTCGTCGTGAACACTGAAGCTTTCTTT	CASSPRSGRGLVVNTEAFF
few	TRBV6-2/TRBV6-3	TRBJ1-2	-	TGTGCCACAGTCCAGAACTATGGCTACACCTTC	CATVQNYGYTF
few	TRBV12-3/TRBV12-4	TRBJ1-4	-	TGTGCCAGCCGTCCCGGGACGGAAAAACTGTTTTTT	CASRPGTEKLFF
once	TRBV7-6	TRBJ2-3	TRBD2	TGTGCCAGCAGCTTTACTAGCGGGGGGCCCCGCGGAGATACGCAGTATTTT	CASSFTSGGPRGDTQYF
many	TRBV5-1	TRBJ1-1	-	TGCGCCAGCAGCCCCGACAGCCTGAACACTGAAGCTTTCTTT	CASSPDSLNTEAFF
-	TRBV7-2	TRBJ2-3	-	TGTGCCAGCAGGGTGTCGCAGTTTACGCAGTATTTT	CASRVSQFTQYF
few	TRBV19	TRBJ2-1	-	TGTGCCAGTAGTATCATAGCGGAAATATACAATGAGCAGTTCTTC	CASSIIAEIYNEQFF
few	TRBV28	TRBJ2-1	-	TGTGCCAGCAGTCTTATTTTGGACAGCAGCTCCTACAATGAGCAGTTCTTC	CASSLILDSSSYNEQFF
many	TRBV23-1	TRBJ2-7	TRBD1	TGCGCCAGCAGTCAGCCCGGGACAGGGGGCTACGAGCAGTACTTC	CASSQPGTGGYEQYF
-	TRBV20-1	TRBJ1-1	-	TGCAGTGCATTCAGTCTAGGATTGGGGAACACTGAAGCTTTCTTT	CSAFSLGLGNTEAFF
many	TRBV12-3/TRBV12-4	TRBJ1-2	-	TGTGCCAGCGGTTCCGGGGCACGTTATGGCTACACCTTC	CASGSGARYGYTF
many	TRBV20-1	TRBJ1-2	TRBD1	TGCAGTGCTAGAGAAACCGGGACAGGGAGGGACTATGGCTACACCTTC	CSARETGTGRDYGYTF
many	TRBV11-2	TRBJ1-1	-	TGTGCCAGCAGCTTAGGGGGGACGGGGAACACTGAAGCTTTCTTT	CASSLGGTGNTEAFF
many	TRBV7-2	TRBJ2-6	TRBD1	TGTGCCAGCTTCGCAGGGGGCGCTGGGGCCAACGTCCTGACTTTC	CASFAGGAGANVLTF
-	TRBV12-3/TRBV12-4	TRBJ2-5	-	TGTGCCAGCAGCGACCGGGACCTGACCCAGTACTTC	CASSDRDLTQYF
many	TRBV7-2	TRBJ2-2	TRBD2	TGTGCCAGCAGCCGCTATTCGGGGGGTGGGACCGGGGAGCTGTTTTTT	CASSRYSGGGTGELFF
many	TRBV4-3	TRBJ2-5	TRBD2	TGCGCCAGCAGTCCGAAGACGCTAGCGGAAACCTACCAAGAGACCCAGTACTTC	CASSPKTLAETYQETQYF
few	TRBV6-5	TRBJ2-7	-	TGTGCCAGCAGTTACGAGAAGGGCAACGAGCAGTACTTC	CASSYEKGNEQYF
many	TRBV27	TRBJ1-1	TRBD1	TGTGCCAGCAGTGTTCCGGGACAGGGGGCCGAAGCTTTCTTT	CASSVPGQGAEAFF